The T cell receptor (beta chain) under discussion was sequenced for a study of CD8 T cells in Susac syndrome. Trimming stripped 3 bases from V and 9 bases from J, with 9 bases between. This CDR3 is built from 11 residues. Germline V CDR1 and CDR2: SQVTM, ANQGSEA. Sequencing of TCR beta was performed on blood CD8+ T cells and on blood CD4+ T cells. Roughly 0.5 to 1 ug RNA was reverse transcribed with random hexamers. TCRdb redid the calling of the immunoSEQ multiplex PCR reads with MiXCR, one entry per CDR3 protein. This sample yields 150,000 to 200,000 distinct CDR3 sequences, of which approximately 95% are seen a single time; about 0.09% belongs to the top ten.

This chain uses TRBV29-1 with TRBJ2-1, with D possibly called TRBD1 or TRBD2 (5 bases each). The receptor's source is a human donor with multiple sclerosis. The sequenced sample was CD4+ T cells from PBMCs. The CDR3 DNA follows: TGCAGCGTTGATTCAGGGAGTGAGCAGTTCTTC. Translation gives CSVDSGSEQFF.